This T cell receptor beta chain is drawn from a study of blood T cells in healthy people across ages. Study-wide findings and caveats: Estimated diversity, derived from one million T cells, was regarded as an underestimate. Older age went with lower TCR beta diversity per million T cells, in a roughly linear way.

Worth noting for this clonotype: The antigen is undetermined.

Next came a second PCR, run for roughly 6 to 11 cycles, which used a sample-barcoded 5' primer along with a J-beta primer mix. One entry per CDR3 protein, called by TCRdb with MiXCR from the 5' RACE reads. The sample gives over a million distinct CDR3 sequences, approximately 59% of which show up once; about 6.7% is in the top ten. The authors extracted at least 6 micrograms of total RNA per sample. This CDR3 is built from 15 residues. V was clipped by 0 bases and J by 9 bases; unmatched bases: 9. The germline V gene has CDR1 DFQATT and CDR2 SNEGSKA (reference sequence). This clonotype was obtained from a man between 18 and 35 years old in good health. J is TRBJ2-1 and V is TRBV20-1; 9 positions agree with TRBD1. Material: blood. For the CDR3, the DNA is TGCAGTGCTAGAGACCGGGACAGGGCTGTGCCTGAGCAGTTCTTC. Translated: CSARDRDRAVPEQFF.